Listed here are 10 T cell receptor beta chains from one sample, sequenced in a study of T-cell memory formation after mild COVID-19. Each CDR3 protein is one row after TCRdb ran MiXCR on the 5' RACE reads. The table shows under 200,000 distinct CDR3 sequences, with approximately 10% occurring only once. Material: PBMCs or a T cell subset sorted from them (not recorded which). All receptors come from a man aged 18 to 30 who had mild COVID-19 (a few samples of this study predate the infection). Cell type and time point are not known.

CDR3 in DNA: TGCGCCAGCAGCCAAGATTGGTCGCAGCCCCAGCATTTT. Amino acids: CASSQDWSQPQHF. The gene calls are TRBV4-3 and TRBJ1-5; D call uncertain. CDR3 length equals 13 residues. CDR1 and CDR2 (germline): LGHNA, YSLEER. V was trimmed by 0 bases and J by 7 bases, leaving 7 bases between them.

V is TRBV4-3 and J is TRBJ1-1; D is ambiguous. This CDR3 region has 15 residues. Deletions cut 0 bases from V and 1 base from J, with 9 bases between. Per germline, CDR1 LGHNA and CDR2 YSLEER. CDR3 in DNA: TGCGCCAGCAGCCAAGATCCGGGCGCGAACACTGAAGCTTTCTTT. As protein: CASSQDPGANTEAFF.

This clonotype has just a few counts. The chain recombines TRBV29-1 with TRBJ2-3, with D unclear. The V gene's germline CDR1 is SQVTM and CDR2 ANQGSEA. The V gene lost 5 bases and the J gene lost 3 bases, with 9 bases spanning the gap. This CDR3 is built from 12 residues. As DNA, the CDR3 is TGCAGCGTTACCCCCGCGACAGATACGCAGTATTTT. Translated, it gives CSVTPATDTQYF.

The chain couples TRBV11-2 to TRBJ2-7, with 8 bases that match TRBD1. Germline V gives CDR1 SGHAT, CDR2 FQNNGV. The CDR3 runs 15 residues. V shed 3 bases and J 4 bases; nucleotides not matched to a gene: 8. CDR3: CASSFGITGGYEQYV. The DNA of the CDR3 is TGTGCCAGCAGCTTTGGGATTACAGGGGGTTACGAGCAGTACGTC.

In this sample, this clonotype turned up a few times. This sequence joins TRBV5-1 and TRBJ2-1; 11 nucleotides line up with TRBD1. V shed 3 bases, J shed 3 bases, and the junction held 5 bases outside the gene matches. Germline V gives CDR1 SGHRS, CDR2 YFSETQ. The CDR3 has 16 amino acids. The CDR3 loop reads CASSSWTGGSYNEQFF. DNA of the CDR3: TGCGCCAGCAGCTCCTGGACAGGGGGCAGCTACAATGAGCAGTTCTTC.

This clonotype appeared a few times. V is TRBV10-2 and J is TRBJ2-5, with 11 bases identical to TRBD2. This CDR3 comprises 15 residues. Germline V lookup: CDR1 WSHSY, CDR2 SAAADI. The junction had 5 bases not matched to a gene; V was cut back by 4 bases and J by 4 bases. The CDR3 loop is CASSGNSGGAETQYF. The CDR3, as DNA: TGCGCCAGCAGTGGTAATAGCGGGGGGGCAGAGACCCAGTACTTC.

The V call is TRBV7-9, the J call TRBJ1-1; weak D call: TRBD1 (6 bases). V was shortened by 3 bases and J by 4 bases, with 12 bases between the two germline ends. The CDR3 covers 14 residues. The germline CDR1 and CDR2 sequences are SEHNR and FQNEAQ (reference sequence). For the CDR3, the DNA is TGTGCCAGCAGCTTTACAGGGACCGGCACTGAAGCTTTCTTT. This encodes CASSFTGTGTEAFF. Variable domain in full (rest from reference TRBV7-9 and TRBJ1-1): DTGVSQNPRHKITKRGQNVTFRCDPISEHNRLYWYRQTLGQGPEFLTYFQNEAQLEKSRLLSDRFSAERPKGSFSTLEIQRTEQGDSAMYLCASSFTGTGTEAFFGQGTRLTVV.

This clonotype was observed a few times. This chain connects TRBV10-3 to TRBJ2-7; D tentatively fits TRBD1 or TRBD2 (5 bases each). Trimming removed 3 bases at V and 7 bases at J, with 16 bases between. CDR3 size: 14 residues. Germline CDR1 and CDR2: ENHRY and SYGVKD. DNA of the CDR3: TGTGCCATCAGTGATCCCGGGACGTTGCGGGAGCAGTACGTC. Translation gives CAISDPGTLREQYV.

Only a few counts were recorded for this clonotype. The chain combines TRBV12-3 or TRBV12-4 with TRBJ2-7, with 7 bases that match TRBD1. This CDR3 comprises 13 residues. Losses at the gene ends were 6 bases for V and 2 bases for J; bases not matched to a gene: 4. CDR3 DNA sequence: TGTGCCAGCAGACCCGGGACAGCCTACGAGCAGTACTTC. Its translation is CASRPGTAYEQYF.

The J gene is TRBJ1-1, the V gene TRBV5-5, with D possibly being TRBD1 (6 bases). The CDR3 runs to 17 residues. V was clipped by 4 bases and J by 0 bases, with 19 bases between them. Germline V gene data show CDR1 as SGHKS and CDR2 as YYEKEE (reference sequence). The CDR3 reads CASSPGQDLAMNTEAFF. The CDR3 coding sequence is TGTGCCAGCAGCCCGGGACAAGATTTAGCCATGAACACTGAAGCTTTCTTT.